A single sample is the source of the 15 T cell receptor beta chains below, sequenced in a study of blood T cell repertoires in COVID-19. TCRdb keeps only in-frame clones here, not all; method: immunoSEQ multiplex PCR. Here the sample spans around 42,000 clones, under 85% being singletons. Specimen: peripheral blood. The receptors were gathered from a human donor in a cohort sampled during active COVID-19.

This sequence joins TRBV9 and TRBJ2-7, with 10 bases matching TRBD2. The V and J ends lost 4 bases and 6 bases, in that order; junction bases with no gene match: 10. Germline V gene data show CDR1 as SGDLS and CDR2 as YYNGEE. The CDR3 consists of 15 residues. This CDR3 reads CASSSRAGGSGEQYF. The CDR3 DNA reads TGTGCCAGCAGCAGCCGAGCGGGGGGGTCAGGCGAGCAGTACTTC.

The rearrangement joins TRBV7-6 to TRBJ2-1; 9 bases map to TRBD2. V shed 4 bases, J shed 9 bases, and the junction held 7 bases outside the gene matches. CDR1 is SGHVS, CDR2 FNYEAQ, per germline. The CDR3 loop spans 14 amino acids. The CDR3 loop is CASSYLAGVGEQFF. The CDR3 DNA is TGTGCCAGCAGCTACTTAGCGGGGGTGGGTGAGCAGTTCTTC.

This chain links TRBV7-6 with TRBJ2-7; TRBD1 matches 8 bases. The germline V gene has CDR1 SGHVS and CDR2 FNYEAQ. V gave up 4 bases and J gave up 6 bases; unmatched junction bases: 5. The CDR3 totals 13 residues. The CDR3 DNA sequence: TGTGCCAGCAGCTCCGGGACAGGAGGCGAGCAGTACTTC. Its translation is CASSSGTGGEQYF.

This clone was seen only once. The chain couples TRBV5-1 to TRBJ2-3; the match to TRBD2 covers 10 bases. Losses at the gene ends were 2 bases for V and 2 bases for J; bases not matched to a gene: 5. The germline CDR1 and CDR2 sequences are SGHRS and YFSETQ. There are 16 residues in the CDR3. CDR3 region: CASSFLAGEITDTQYF. In DNA form, the CDR3 reads TGCGCCAGCAGCTTCCTAGCGGGGGAAATCACAGATACGCAGTATTTT.

As concerns this clone: Germline and junction disagree at one end, which may indicate a read error. The chain employs TRBV7-7 and TRBJ2-2; 11 nucleotides line up with TRBD2. The CDR3 contains 16 residues. Germline assignment: CDR1 SSHAT and CDR2 FNYEAQ (reference sequence). The DNA of the CDR3 is TGTGCTAGCAGCTTAGTAGCGGGGGGGCCCCCCGGGGAGCTGTTTTTT. This sequence encodes CASSLVAGGPPGELFF. Full variable domain (missing parts from reference TRBV7-7 and TRBJ2-2): GAGVSQSPRYKVTKRGQDVTLRCDPISSHATLYWYQQALGQGPEFLTYFNYEAQPDKSGLPSDRFSAERPEGSISTLTIQRTEQRDSAMYRCASSLVAGGPPGELFFGEGSRLTVL.

In this sample, this clone turned up once. The chain carries TRBV29-1 and TRBJ2-7; a weak D match, TRBD1 (6 bases). With 4 bases removed from V and 2 bases from J, the gap between germline ends came to 15 bases. The CDR3 is 14 residues long. The germline CDR1 and CDR2 sequences are SQVTM and ANQGSEA. This CDR3 reads CSVGGPGHTYEQYF. The CDR3 DNA is TGCAGCGTTGGAGGTCCGGGACATACCTACGAGCAGTACTTC.

This clone has a handful of counts. The V and J genes are TRBV4-2 and TRBJ1-2; D is ambiguous. CDR1 is LGHNA, CDR2 YNFKEQ, per germline. This CDR3 has 17 amino acids. Between the trimmed V and J ends, which lost 1 base and 6 bases, there was a span of 21 bases. CDR3 sequence reads: CASSQATSQALLHGYTF. CDR3 nucleotides: TGTGCCAGCAGCCAAGCGACGAGTCAGGCCCTCCTCCATGGCTACACCTTC.

The V gene is TRBV28, the J gene TRBJ1-5, with D perhaps matching TRBD1 (5 bases). The V gene lost 7 bases and the J gene lost 6 bases, with 13 bases spanning the gap. Germline CDR1 reads MDHEN; CDR2 reads SYDVKM. The CDR3 has 13 amino acids. CDR3 protein: CASTRQSTQPQHF. CDR3 bases: TGTGCCAGCACTAGACAGTCGACTCAGCCCCAGCATTTT. Combining the CDR3 with reference TRBV28 and TRBJ1-5 gives the whole variable domain DVKVTQSSRYLVKRTGEKVFLECVQDMDHENMFWYRQDPGLGLRLIYFSYDVKMKEKGDIPEGYSVSREKKERFSLILESASTNQTSMYLCASTRQSTQPQHFGDGTRLSIL.

The chain uses TRBV9 and TRBJ2-5; possible D gene TRBD2, 6 bases. The V gene's germline CDR1 is SGDLS and CDR2 YYNGEE. Trimming left V 4 bases short and J 2 bases short, with 12 bases between. This CDR3 is built from 14 residues. The CDR3 DNA follows: TGTGCCAGCAGCTCGTCCGGGACTCAAGAGACCCAGTACTTC. The encoded protein is CASSSSGTQETQYF.

The chain recombines TRBV9 with TRBJ1-5; a weak D match, TRBD1 (6 bases). Germline CDR1 and CDR2: SGDLS and YYNGEE. V was clipped by 0 bases and J by 0 bases, with 10 bases between them. The CDR3 consists of 16 residues. DNA of the CDR3: TGTGCCAGCAGCGTAGAAGACAGGCATAGCAATCAGCCCCAGCATTTT. This sequence encodes CASSVEDRHSNQPQHF. The full variable domain, its missing parts supplied by reference TRBV9 and TRBJ1-5, is DSGVTQTPKHLITATGQRVTLRCSPRSGDLSVYWYQQSLDQGLQFLIQYYNGEERAKGNILERFSAQQFPDLHSELNLSSLELGDSALYFCASSVEDRHSNQPQHFGDGTRLSIL.

The chain uses TRBV5-5 and TRBJ2-1; D is perhaps TRBD1 (6 bases). The CDR3 totals 16 residues. Germline V gene data show CDR1 as SGHKS and CDR2 as YYEKEE (reference sequence). V lost 0 bases and J lost 0, with 10 bases in between. CDR3 coding DNA: TGTGCCAGCAGCTTGGCAACAGGGAGCTCCTACAATGAGCAGTTCTTC. Translation: CASSLATGSSYNEQFF.

The chain combines TRBV4-2 with TRBJ2-2; D is ambiguous. CDR3 length: 16 residues. Trimming removed 0 bases at V and 1 base at J, with 9 bases between. Germline assignment: CDR1 LGHNA and CDR2 YNFKEQ. CDR3 sequence (DNA): TGTGCCAGCAGCCAAGAAACGCTAAGGAACACCGGGGAGCTGTTTTTT. This gives the protein CASSQETLRNTGELFF.

V and J are TRBV5-1 and TRBJ2-3; 9 nucleotides match TRBD2. Germline V lookup: CDR1 SGHRS, CDR2 YFSETQ. V gave up 0 bases and J gave up 3 bases; unmatched junction bases: 2. There are 15 residues in the CDR3. The CDR3 spells CASSLGRGGTDTQYF. Written as DNA, the CDR3 is TGCGCCAGCAGCTTGGGGCGGGGGGGGACAGATACGCAGTATTTT.

This clone was seen only a few times. The genes are TRBV6-5 and TRBJ2-4; TRBD2 might be the D (6 bases). Germline V CDR1 and CDR2: MNHEY, SVGAGI. V was cut by 4 bases and J by 7 bases, with 20 bases left in between. The CDR3 extends over 16 amino acids. The CDR3 DNA sequence: TGTGCCAGCAGTTCGTCCTTCCGGGGGACTGGTAACATTCAGTACTTC. Protein sequence: CASSSSFRGTGNIQYF.

The V and J genes are TRBV6-1 and TRBJ1-1; D is unclear. CDR3 length: 16 residues. Deletions cut 2 bases from V and 1 base from J, with 14 bases between. The germline V gene has CDR1 MNHNS and CDR2 SASEGT. The CDR3 here is CASSESARLPNTEAFF. Written as DNA, the CDR3 is TGTGCCAGCAGTGAATCGGCCAGACTGCCGAACACTGAAGCTTTCTTT.